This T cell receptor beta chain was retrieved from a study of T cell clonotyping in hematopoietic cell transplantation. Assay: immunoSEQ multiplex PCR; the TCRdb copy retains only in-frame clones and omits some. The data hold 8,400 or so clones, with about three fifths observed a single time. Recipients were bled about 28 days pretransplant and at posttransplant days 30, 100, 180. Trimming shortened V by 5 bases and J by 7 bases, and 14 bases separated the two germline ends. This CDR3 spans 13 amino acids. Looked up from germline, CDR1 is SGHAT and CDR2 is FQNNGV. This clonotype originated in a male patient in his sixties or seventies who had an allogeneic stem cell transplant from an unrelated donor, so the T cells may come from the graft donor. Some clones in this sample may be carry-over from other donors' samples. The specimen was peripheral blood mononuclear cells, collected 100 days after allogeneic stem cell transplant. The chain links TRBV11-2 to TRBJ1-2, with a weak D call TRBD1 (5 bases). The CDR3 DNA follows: TGTGCCAGCAGCCCCGGGACTTCACGTGGCTACACCTTC. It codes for CASSPGTSRGYTF.